These 27 T cell receptor beta chains were sequenced from one sample in a study of T-cell reconstitution after alpha-beta-depleted transplantation in children (TCRdb year 2016). In the paper's terms, the treatment or condition label means: allogeneic hematopoietic cell transplantation with graft depleted of TCRalphabeta T cells and CD19 B cells. The library was produced with PCR. The listed sequencing device is Illumina HiSeq 2500. TCR library preparation used molecular barcoding, with unique molecular identifiers applied to normalize quantification of the TCRbeta repertoire. The raw public reads went through TCRdb reprocessing: fastp at Q25, MiXCR clone calling, in-frame beta chains kept. Every entry covers one CDR3 protein and lists the most common genes and DNA from its rows. The sample contains fewer than 500,000 distinct CDR3 sequences, roughly 44% of them found a single time. Jointly, the top ten make up roughly 27% of the sample.

The sample in question was PBMCs, obtained before TCRalphabeta/CD19-depleted stem cell transplant. These receptors were obtained from a girl aged 2-10 years with aplastic anemia, due to receive a stem cell transplant.

The chain recombines TRBV30 with TRBJ1-1; a weak D match, TRBD1 (5 bases). The V and J ends lost 4 bases and 1 base respectively, with 13 bases between them. The CDR3 is 14 residues long. From germline, CDR1 is GTSNPN and CDR2 SVGIG (reference sequence). As DNA, the CDR3 is TGTGCCTGGACCCTCTCCGGGGGGAACACTGAAGCTTTCTTT. This codes for CAWTLSGGNTEAFF.

The genes are TRBV20-1 and TRBJ1-6; no clear D. This CDR3 is 18 amino acids long. The germline V gene has CDR1 DFQATT and CDR2 SNEGSKA (reference sequence). V shed 0 bases and J shed 9 bases, with 24 bases lying between them. The CDR3 sequence is CSARDQYRVEGLPSPLHF. The CDR3, as DNA: TGCAGTGCTAGAGATCAGTATAGAGTTGAAGGGTTACCTTCACCCCTCCACTTT.

The chain uses TRBV11-2 and TRBJ1-3, with D possibly being TRBD1 (6 bases). The CDR3 has 15 residues. Trimming took 7 bases from V and 0 from J, leaving 13 bases between them. In germline, CDR1 is SGHAT, CDR2 FQNNGV. The CDR3 coding sequence is TGTGCCAGCACCCCCCGGGGGCTCTCTGGAAACACCATATATTTT. The encoded protein is CASTPRGLSGNTIYF.

At least ten counts were recorded for this clonotype. The chain couples TRBV10-3 to TRBJ2-7, with TRBD2 matching 7 bases. Germline V CDR1 and CDR2: ENHRY, SYGVKD. J was trimmed by 6 bases and V by 3 bases; bases with no gene match: 14. This CDR3 spans 16 amino acids. Here the CDR3 reads CAISDDFRLAGGEQYF. The DNA for the CDR3 is TGTGCCATCAGTGATGATTTCCGACTAGCTGGAGGCGAGCAGTACTTC.

CDR3 DNA sequence: TGCGCCCTACCTCTCAGTAATGAAAAACTGTTTTTT. As protein: CALPLSNEKLFF. The chain uses TRBV20-1 and TRBJ1-4; the D is unclear. Germline CDR1 and CDR2: DFQATT and SNEGSKA (reference sequence). The CDR3 length is 12 residues.

There are many counts of this clonotype. The genes are TRBV10-2 and TRBJ1-5, with D possibly being TRBD1 (5 bases). Germline V gives CDR1 WSHSY, CDR2 SAAADI. The V end lost 4 bases, the J end lost 6 bases, and 10 bases lay between the germline ends. The length of the CDR3 is 13 residues. CDR3 region: CASSGRVGQPQHF. CDR3 coding DNA: TGCGCCAGCAGTGGCAGGGTGGGTCAGCCCCAGCATTTT.

V usage is TRBV11-2 and J usage is TRBJ2-1, with D possibly being TRBD2 (5 bases). Per germline, CDR1 SGHAT and CDR2 FQNNGV. The CDR3 has 16 residues. Between the trimmed V and J ends, which lost 3 bases and 2 bases, there was a span of 14 bases. CDR3 DNA: TGTGCCAGCAGCTTTTTTAAGAGCGGAACCTACAATGAGCAGTTCTTC. It yields the protein CASSFFKSGTYNEQFF.

The rearrangement joins TRBV27 to TRBJ2-1; no clear D gene. Germline V CDR1 and CDR2: MNHEY, SMNVEV (reference sequence). Trimming took 5 bases from V and 5 from J, leaving 16 bases between them. This CDR3 comprises 15 residues. CDR3 protein: CASSPRTALNNEQFF. The CDR3 DNA sequence: TGTGCCAGCAGTCCCCGGACCGCACTTAACAATGAGCAGTTCTTC.

V usage is TRBV7-6 and J usage is TRBJ2-5; 10 positions agree with TRBD1. The CDR3 is 13 amino acids. Germline CDR1 reads SGHVS; CDR2 reads FNYEAQ. The trim removed 1 base at V and 13 bases at J, leaving 6 bases unmatched. CDR3 region: CASSLGTGGPPYF. The CDR3 DNA sequence: TGTGCCAGCAGCTTAGGGACAGGGGGTCCGCCGTACTTC. The full variable domain, with the rest looked up from reference TRBV7-6 and TRBJ2-5, is GAGVSQSPRYKVTKRGQDVALRCDPISGHVSLYWYRQALGQGPEFLTYFNYEAQQDKSGLPNDRFSAERPEGSISTLTIQRTEQRDSAMYRCASSLGTGGPPYFGPGTRLLVL.

A remark on this clonotype: The junction does not match germline at one end; this may be a read error. This sequence joins TRBV20-1 and TRBJ1-5, with 7 bases fitting TRBD1. This CDR3 is built from 14 residues. Germline CDR1 is DFQATT and CDR2 is SNEGSKA (reference sequence). CDR3 sequence reads: CSAAGQYSYQPQHF. The DNA for the CDR3 is TGCAGTGCTGCGGGACAGTATAGCTATCAGCCCCAGCATTTT.

The V and J genes are TRBV12-3 or TRBV12-4 and TRBJ1-2; tentative D call: TRBD1 (6 bases). Trimming removed 8 bases from V and 4 bases from J, with 20 bases in between. The CDR3 spans 15 residues. The CDR3 region has the DNA TGTGCCAGCCATCGCCGGGGGGGCGGTAGCTATGGCTACACCTTC. Translated, it gives CASHRRGGGSYGYTF.

The chain joins TRBV7-3 to TRBJ2-2; 7 nucleotides line up with TRBD2. The CDR3 covers 16 residues. Per the germline V gene, CDR1 is SGHTA and CDR2 is FQGTGA. V shed 5 bases and J 6 bases; nucleotides not matched to a gene: 12. This CDR3 reads CASSPPVGRVPGELFF. The CDR3 DNA reads TGTGCCAGCAGCCCGCCGGTGGGGAGGGTCCCCGGGGAGCTGTTTTTT.

The gene calls are TRBV4-2 and TRBJ2-3; TRBD2 matches 14 bases. This CDR3 contains 18 residues. V shed 4 bases and J 2 bases; nucleotides not matched to a gene: 8. In germline, CDR1 is LGHNA, CDR2 YNFKEQ. In nucleotides, the CDR3 is TGTGCCAGCAGCCGTCTGGGGACTAGCGGGAGCCTCACAGATACGCAGTATTTT. It specifies CASSRLGTSGSLTDTQYF.

CDR3 DNA sequence: TGCAGTGCTAGCGCGGGGTTTGGTGAAAAACTGTTTTTT. It specifies CSASAGFGEKLFF. This chain connects TRBV20-1 to TRBJ1-4; no clear D gene. V was shortened by 3 bases and J by 7 bases, with 12 bases between the two germline ends. Germline V lookup: CDR1 DFQATT, CDR2 SNEGSKA (reference sequence). The CDR3 length is 13 residues.

This clonotype was observed many times. The chain is built from TRBV11-2 and TRBJ2-3; 8 bases match TRBD2. The ends lost 0 bases at V and 2 bases at J; junction bases unmatched: 4. CDR3 length: 16 residues. Germline V gene sequence: CDR1 SGHAT, CDR2 FQNNGV. The CDR3 sequence: CASSLEAGDPTDTQYF. The CDR3 DNA follows: TGTGCCAGCAGCTTAGAAGCGGGAGACCCCACAGATACGCAGTATTTT.

The CDR3 is CASSRDTTGGVTGELFF. CDR3 nucleotide sequence: TGTGCCAGCAGCCGAGACACTACAGGGGGCGTTACCGGGGAGCTGTTTTTT. The chain recombines TRBV11-2 with TRBJ2-2; 9 positions agree with TRBD1. CDR1 is SGHAT, CDR2 FQNNGV, per germline. Unmatched junction bases numbered 12, after V lost 5 bases and J lost 5 bases. This CDR3 is built from 17 residues.

The table lists this clonotype with many counts. CDR3 sequence (DNA): TGCGCCAGCAGCCAAGATAGCGGGGCGGGAGATACGCAGTATTTT. Amino acids: CASSQDSGAGDTQYF. The rearrangement links TRBV4-1 to TRBJ2-3, with 8 bases that match TRBD2. Trimming cost V 0 bases and J 5 bases; bases outside gene matches: 4. In germline, CDR1 is MGHRA, CDR2 YSYEKL. The CDR3 is made up of 15 amino acids.

V gene TRBV20-1 combines with J gene TRBJ2-1; tentative D call: TRBD1 (6 bases). The V end was cut by 8 bases, the J end by 9 bases, with 17 bases between. CDR3 size: 12 residues. Germline CDR1 DFQATT, CDR2 SNEGSKA (reference sequence). The CDR3 protein is CSLTYRETEQFF. The CDR3 nucleotides are TGCAGTCTGACCTACAGGGAGACTGAGCAGTTCTTC.

Comment on this clonotype: At one of its ends the junction is not consistent with the germline gene, which may arise from a read error. The V call is TRBV28, the J call TRBJ1-6; D may be TRBD1 (6 bases). The CDR3 is 15 amino acids. Per the germline V gene, CDR1 is MDHEN and CDR2 is SYDVKM. Here the CDR3 DNA reads TGTGCCAGCAGTTTCCCCCAGGGGACCGATTCGCCCCTCCACTTT. Translated, it gives CASSFPQGTDSPLHF.

About this clonotype itself: A much more abundant neighbour one base away suggests this may be a read error. This chain links TRBV3-1 with TRBJ2-1, with D hard to call. CDR3 length equals 11 residues. Germline V CDR1 and CDR2: LGHDT, YNNKEL (reference sequence). The CDR3 nucleotides read TGTGCCACCAGCCTAGACGGTGAGCAGTTCTTC. It codes for CATSLDGEQFF.

The V gene is TRBV23-1, the J gene TRBJ1-1, with 8 bases fitting TRBD1. TRBV23-1 is classed as an ORF, of uncertain function. This CDR3 has 17 residues. The V and J ends lost 7 bases and 2 bases, in that order; junction bases with no gene match: 15. In DNA, the CDR3 is TGCGCCAGCAAATACCACAGGGGGACTTATCCTAACACTGAAGCTTTCTTT. Its translation is CASKYHRGTYPNTEAFF.

This clonotype was counted between two and nine times. This chain uses TRBV28 with TRBJ2-7, with TRBD1 matching over 9 bases. The CDR3 has 14 residues. V dropped 6 bases and J dropped 3; count of bases not matched to a gene: 6. CDR1 and CDR2 (germline): MDHEN, SYDVKM. CDR3 amino acids: CASSLMGQGYEQYF. CDR3 DNA sequence: TGTGCCAGCAGCCTGATGGGACAGGGCTACGAGCAGTACTTC.

This clonotype has more than one count but fewer than ten. Here the CDR3 reads CASSQVLQRVRENIQYF. The CDR3 DNA reads as TGCGCCAGCAGCCAAGTATTGCAGCGGGTGAGGGAAAACATTCAGTACTTC. The J gene is TRBJ2-4, the V gene TRBV4-3; possible D gene TRBD2, 6 bases. V was pared by 1 base and J by 5 bases, with 18 bases between. The CDR3 consists of 17 residues. CDR1 LGHNA and CDR2 YSLEER come from the germline V gene.

V usage is TRBV20-1 and J usage is TRBJ1-5; D gene unclear. Trimming took off 0 bases at V and 1 base at J, with 7 bases between the two ends. This CDR3 comprises 14 residues. Germline assignment: CDR1 DFQATT and CDR2 SNEGSKA (reference sequence). The CDR3 nucleotides are TGCAGTGCTAGAGAAGTGTCAAGCAATCAGCCCCAGCATTTT. It codes for CSAREVSSNQPQHF.

This clonotype has a handful of counts. J is TRBJ2-2 and V is TRBV5-1, with TRBD2 matching 9 bases. Trimming cost V 5 bases and J 5 bases; bases outside gene matches: 10. The CDR3 has 16 residues. CDR1 SGHRS and CDR2 YFSETQ come from the germline V gene. The CDR3 sequence is CASRTSGFLGTGELFF. As DNA, the CDR3 is TGCGCCAGCAGGACTAGCGGCTTTTTGGGAACCGGGGAGCTGTTTTTT. The full variable domain, completed using reference TRBV5-1 and TRBJ2-2, is KAGVTQTPRYLIKTRGQQVTLSCSPISGHRSVSWYQQTPGQGLQFLFEYFSETQRNKGNFPGRFSGRQFSNSRSEMNVSTLELGDSALYLCASRTSGFLGTGELFFGEGSRLTVL.

The sample holds many counts of this clonotype. The V gene is TRBV12-3 or TRBV12-4, the J gene TRBJ2-3, with 8 positions matching TRBD1. This CDR3 region has 16 residues. The V gene end was trimmed by 7 bases and the J gene end by 7 bases; junction bases not matched to a gene: 16. CDR3 sequence (DNA): TGTGCCAGCACTCCCCCGGGCGGACAGGGCGCGTATACGCAGTATTTT. It codes for CASTPPGGQGAYTQYF.

This clonotype was observed a handful of times. This chain links TRBV20-1 with TRBJ1-6; D perhaps matches TRBD1 (6 bases). Trimming cost V 2 bases and J 7 bases, with 12 bases left between them. Germline CDR1 and CDR2: DFQATT and SNEGSKA (reference sequence). CDR3 size: 14 residues. CDR3 bases: TGCAGTGCTAGAATGGGACAAAGAAATTCACCCCTCCACTTT. Translation: CSARMGQRNSPLHF.